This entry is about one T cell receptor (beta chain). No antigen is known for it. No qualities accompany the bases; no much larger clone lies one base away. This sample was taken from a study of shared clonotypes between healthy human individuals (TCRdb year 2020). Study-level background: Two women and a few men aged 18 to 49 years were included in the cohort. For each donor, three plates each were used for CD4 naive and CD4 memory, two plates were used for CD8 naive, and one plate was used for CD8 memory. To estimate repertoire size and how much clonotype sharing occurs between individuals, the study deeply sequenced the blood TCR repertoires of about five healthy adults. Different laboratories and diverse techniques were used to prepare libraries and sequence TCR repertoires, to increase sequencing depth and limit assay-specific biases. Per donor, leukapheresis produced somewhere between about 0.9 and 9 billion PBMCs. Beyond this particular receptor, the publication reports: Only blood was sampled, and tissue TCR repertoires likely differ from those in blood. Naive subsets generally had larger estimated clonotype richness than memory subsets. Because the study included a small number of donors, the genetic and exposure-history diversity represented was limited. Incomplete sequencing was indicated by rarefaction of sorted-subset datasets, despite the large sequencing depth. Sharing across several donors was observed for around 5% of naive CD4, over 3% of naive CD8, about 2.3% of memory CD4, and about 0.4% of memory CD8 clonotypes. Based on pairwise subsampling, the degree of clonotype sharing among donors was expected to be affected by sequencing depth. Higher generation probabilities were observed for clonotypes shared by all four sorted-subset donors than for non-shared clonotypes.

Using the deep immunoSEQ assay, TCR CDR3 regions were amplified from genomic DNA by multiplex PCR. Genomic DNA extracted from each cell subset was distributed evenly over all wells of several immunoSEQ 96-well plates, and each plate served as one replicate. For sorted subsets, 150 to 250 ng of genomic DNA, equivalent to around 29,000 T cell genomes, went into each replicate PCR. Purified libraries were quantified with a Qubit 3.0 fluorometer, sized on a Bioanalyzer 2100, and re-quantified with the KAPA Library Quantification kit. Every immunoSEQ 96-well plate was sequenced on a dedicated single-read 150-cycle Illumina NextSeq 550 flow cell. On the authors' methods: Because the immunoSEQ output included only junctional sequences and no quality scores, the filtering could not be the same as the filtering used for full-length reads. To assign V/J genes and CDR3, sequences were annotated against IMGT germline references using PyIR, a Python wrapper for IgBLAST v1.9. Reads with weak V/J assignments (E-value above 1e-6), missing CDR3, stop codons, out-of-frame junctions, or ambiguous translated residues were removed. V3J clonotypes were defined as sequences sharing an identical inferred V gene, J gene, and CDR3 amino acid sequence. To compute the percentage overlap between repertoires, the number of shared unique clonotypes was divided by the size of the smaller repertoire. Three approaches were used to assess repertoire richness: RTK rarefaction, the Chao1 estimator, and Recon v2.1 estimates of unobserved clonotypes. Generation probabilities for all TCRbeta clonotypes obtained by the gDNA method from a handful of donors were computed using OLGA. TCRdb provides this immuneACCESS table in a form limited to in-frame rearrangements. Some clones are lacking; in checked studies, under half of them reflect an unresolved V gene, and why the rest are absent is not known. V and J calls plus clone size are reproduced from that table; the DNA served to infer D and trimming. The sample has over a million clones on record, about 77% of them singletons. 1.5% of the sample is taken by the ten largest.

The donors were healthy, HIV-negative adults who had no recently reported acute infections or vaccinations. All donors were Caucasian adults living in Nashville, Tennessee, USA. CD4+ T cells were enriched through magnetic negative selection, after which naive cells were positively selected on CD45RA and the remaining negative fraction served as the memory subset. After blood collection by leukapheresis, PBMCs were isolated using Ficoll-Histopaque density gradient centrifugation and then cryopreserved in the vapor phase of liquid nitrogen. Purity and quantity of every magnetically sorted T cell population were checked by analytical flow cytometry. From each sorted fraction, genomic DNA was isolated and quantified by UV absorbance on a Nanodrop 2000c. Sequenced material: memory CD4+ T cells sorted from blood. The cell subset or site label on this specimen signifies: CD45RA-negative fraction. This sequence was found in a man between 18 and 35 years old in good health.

The CDR3 reads CASSFAGRRVGEQYF. The DNA is as follows: TGTGCCAGCAGCTTCGCCGGTCGACGGGTGGGGGAGCAGTACTTC. This chain is built from TRBV7-9 and TRBJ2-7; a confident D gene designation cannot be given. Taken from cysteine to phenylalanine, the CDR3 has 15 residues. The read is trimmed to its CDR3 DNA, 45 bases read in frame from base 1. Between the V and J ends, shortened by 3 bases and 7 bases respectively, the junction contains 19 bases. For CDR1 and CDR2, the germline V gene (reference sequence) lists SEHNR and FQNEAQ.